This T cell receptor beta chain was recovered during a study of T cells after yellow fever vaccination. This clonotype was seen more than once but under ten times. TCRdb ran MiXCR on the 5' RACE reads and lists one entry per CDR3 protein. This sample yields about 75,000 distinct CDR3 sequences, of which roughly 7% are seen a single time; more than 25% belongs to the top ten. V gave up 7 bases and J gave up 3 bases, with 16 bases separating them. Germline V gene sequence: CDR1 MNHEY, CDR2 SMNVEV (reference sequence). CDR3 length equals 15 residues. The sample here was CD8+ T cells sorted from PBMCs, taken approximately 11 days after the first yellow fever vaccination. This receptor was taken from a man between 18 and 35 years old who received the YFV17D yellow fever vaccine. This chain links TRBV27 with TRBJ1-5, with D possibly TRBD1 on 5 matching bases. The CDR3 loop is CASIISWGYNQPQHF. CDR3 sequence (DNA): TGTGCCAGCATCATAAGCTGGGGCTACAATCAGCCCCAGCATTTT.